This T cell receptor beta chain was captured in a study of blood T cell repertoires in COVID-19. The wider study: From T cells, B-cell-depleted T cells, or PBMCs came the material, which was cDNA or gDNA.

Measured with immunoSEQ multiplex PCR; TCRdb has only the in-frame clones, and not every one. Found here are around 450,000 clones, around 90% of them singletons; the top ten hold about 2.1%. This CDR3 comprises 13 residues. Germline CDR1 and CDR2: SQVTM and ANQGSEA. Unmatched junction bases numbered 4, after V lost 2 bases and J lost 4 bases. The chain employs TRBV29-1 and TRBJ2-5, with 7 nucleotides matching TRBD1. The clonotype originates from a woman under 30 with acute COVID-19. The source material was PBMCs or T cells enriched from blood (not recorded which). CDR3 residues: CSVEYTGAETQYF. CDR3 DNA sequence: TGCAGCGTTGAATATACAGGGGCAGAGACCCAGTACTTC.